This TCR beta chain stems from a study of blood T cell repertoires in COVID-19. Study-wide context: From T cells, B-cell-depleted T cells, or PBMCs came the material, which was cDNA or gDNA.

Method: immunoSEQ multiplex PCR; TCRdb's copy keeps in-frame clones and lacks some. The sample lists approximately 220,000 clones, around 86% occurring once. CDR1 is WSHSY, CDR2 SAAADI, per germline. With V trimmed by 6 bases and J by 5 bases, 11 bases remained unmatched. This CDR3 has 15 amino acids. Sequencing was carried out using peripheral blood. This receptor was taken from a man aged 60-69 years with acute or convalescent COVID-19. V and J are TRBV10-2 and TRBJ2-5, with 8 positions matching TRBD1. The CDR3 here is CASSADRVSYETQYF. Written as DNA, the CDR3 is TGCGCCAGCAGCGCGGACAGGGTATCGTATGAGACCCAGTACTTC.